This T cell receptor (beta chain) was identified during a study of breast tumors, draining lymph nodes, adjacent tissues. TCRdb ran MiXCR on the multiplex PCR reads and lists one entry per CDR3 protein. The sample includes roughly 260,000 distinct CDR3 sequences, roughly 31% of them seen just once. This clonotype was found many times. Antigen unknown. The lymph nodes were axillary draining lymph nodes from breast cancer patients. Overall study findings and caveats: Tumors had less TCR diversity than lymph nodes, more than nontumor tissue.

J was trimmed by 5 bases and V by 5 bases; bases with no gene match: 14. The CDR3 is made up of 17 amino acids. Germline lookup yields CDR1 SGHTA and CDR2 FQGNSA. The source is a female donor with breast cancer. Some clones in this sample may be carry-over from other donors' samples. Sequences were obtained from axillary lymph node tissue. V is TRBV7-2 and J is TRBJ2-3; 9 nucleotides match TRBD2. CDR3 DNA: TGTGCCAGCAGCCTCCTTTGGGGCGGGAGGGGAGGAGATACGCAGTATTTT. Amino acid sequence: CASSLLWGGRGGDTQYF.